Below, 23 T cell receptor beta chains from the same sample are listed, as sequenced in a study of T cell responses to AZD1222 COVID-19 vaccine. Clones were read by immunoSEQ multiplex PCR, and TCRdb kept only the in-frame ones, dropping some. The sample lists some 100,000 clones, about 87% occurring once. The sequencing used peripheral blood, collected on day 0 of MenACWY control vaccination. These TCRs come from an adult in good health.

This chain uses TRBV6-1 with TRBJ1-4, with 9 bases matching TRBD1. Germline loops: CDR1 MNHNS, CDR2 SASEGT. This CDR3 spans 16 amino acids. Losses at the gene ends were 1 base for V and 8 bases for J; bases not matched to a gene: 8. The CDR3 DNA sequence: TGTGCCAGCAGTGAAGTACCGACAGGGGGACGGGAAAAACTGTTTTTT. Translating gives CASSEVPTGGREKLFF.

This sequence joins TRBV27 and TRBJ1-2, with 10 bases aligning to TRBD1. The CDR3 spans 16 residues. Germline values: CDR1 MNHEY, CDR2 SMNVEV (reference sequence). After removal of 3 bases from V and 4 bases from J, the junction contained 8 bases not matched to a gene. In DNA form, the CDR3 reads TGTGCCAGCAGTTTGAGGCTGACAGGGGGCACCTATGGCTACACCTTC. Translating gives CASSLRLTGGTYGYTF.

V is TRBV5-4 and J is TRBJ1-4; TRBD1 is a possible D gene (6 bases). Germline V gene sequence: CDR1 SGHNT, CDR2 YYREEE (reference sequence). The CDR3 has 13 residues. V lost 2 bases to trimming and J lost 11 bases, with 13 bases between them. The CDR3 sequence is CASSLQGQRKLFF. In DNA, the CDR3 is TGTGCCAGCAGCTTACAGGGCCAGAGGAAACTGTTTTTT.

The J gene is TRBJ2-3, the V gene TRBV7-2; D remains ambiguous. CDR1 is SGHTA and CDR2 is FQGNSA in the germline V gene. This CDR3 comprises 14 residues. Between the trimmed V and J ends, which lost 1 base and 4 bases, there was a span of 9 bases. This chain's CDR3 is CASSLVPESDTQYF. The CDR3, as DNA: TGTGCCAGCAGCTTAGTACCAGAGTCAGATACGCAGTATTTT.

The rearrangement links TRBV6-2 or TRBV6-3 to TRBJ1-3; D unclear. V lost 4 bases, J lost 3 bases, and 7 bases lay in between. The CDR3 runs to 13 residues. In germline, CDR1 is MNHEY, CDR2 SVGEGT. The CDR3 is CASSWSYGNTIYF. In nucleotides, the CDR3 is TGTGCCAGCAGTTGGTCTTATGGAAACACCATATATTTT.

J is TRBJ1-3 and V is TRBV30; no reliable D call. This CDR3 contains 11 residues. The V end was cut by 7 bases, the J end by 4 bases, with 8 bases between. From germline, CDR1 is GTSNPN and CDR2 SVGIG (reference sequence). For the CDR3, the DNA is TGTGCCTTTTCAGCCGGAAACACCATATATTTT. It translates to CAFSAGNTIYF.

Written as DNA, the CDR3 is TGTGCCAGCAGCTCGGAGGCAGGGAATGGCTACACCTTC. This gives the protein CASSSEAGNGYTF. The V gene is TRBV7-9, the J gene TRBJ1-2; tentative D call: TRBD1 (5 bases). V dropped 4 bases and J dropped 6 bases, with 12 bases sitting between them. The length of the CDR3 is 13 residues. CDR1 SEHNR and CDR2 FQNEAQ come from the germline V gene (reference sequence).

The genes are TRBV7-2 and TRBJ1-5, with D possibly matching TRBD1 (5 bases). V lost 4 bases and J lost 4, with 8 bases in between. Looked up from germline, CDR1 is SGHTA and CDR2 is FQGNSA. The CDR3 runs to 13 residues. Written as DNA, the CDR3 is TGTGCCAGCAGCTCAAACAGGAATCAGCCCCAGCATTTT. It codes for CASSSNRNQPQHF.

The CDR3 here is CASSLASAGSGNTIYF. DNA for the CDR3: TGTGCCAGCAGCTTAGCTAGCGCGGGCTCTGGAAACACCATATATTTT. This chain links TRBV7-2 with TRBJ1-3; D call uncertain. Per the germline V gene, CDR1 is SGHTA and CDR2 is FQGNSA. The V and J ends lost 0 bases and 0 bases respectively, with 9 bases between them. The CDR3 is 16 amino acids.

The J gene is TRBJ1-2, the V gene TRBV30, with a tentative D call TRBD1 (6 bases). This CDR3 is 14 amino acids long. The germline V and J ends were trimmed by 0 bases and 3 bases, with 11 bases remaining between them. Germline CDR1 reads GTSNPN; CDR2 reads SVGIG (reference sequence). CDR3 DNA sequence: TGTGCCTGGAGTGTTATGGGGGCGGACTATGGCTACACCTTC. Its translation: CAWSVMGADYGYTF. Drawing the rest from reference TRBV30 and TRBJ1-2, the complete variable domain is SQTIHQWPATLVQPVGSPLSLECTVEGTSNPNLYWYRQAAGRGLQLLFYSVGIGQISSEVPQNLSASRPQDRQFILSSKKLLLSDSGFYLCAWSVMGADYGYTFGSGTRLTVV.

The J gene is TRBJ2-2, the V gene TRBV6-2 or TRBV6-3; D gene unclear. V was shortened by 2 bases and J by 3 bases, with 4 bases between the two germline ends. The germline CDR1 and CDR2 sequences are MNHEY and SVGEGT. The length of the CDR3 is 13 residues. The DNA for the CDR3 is TGTGCCAGCAGTTACGGTCACACCGGGGAGCTGTTTTTT. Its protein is CASSYGHTGELFF.

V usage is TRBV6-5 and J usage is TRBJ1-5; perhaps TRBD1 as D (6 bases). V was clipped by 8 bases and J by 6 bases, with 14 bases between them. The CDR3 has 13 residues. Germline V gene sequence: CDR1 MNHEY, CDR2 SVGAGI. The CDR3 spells CASWPGEGQPQHF. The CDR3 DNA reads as TGTGCCAGCTGGCCAGGGGAGGGTCAGCCCCAGCATTTT.

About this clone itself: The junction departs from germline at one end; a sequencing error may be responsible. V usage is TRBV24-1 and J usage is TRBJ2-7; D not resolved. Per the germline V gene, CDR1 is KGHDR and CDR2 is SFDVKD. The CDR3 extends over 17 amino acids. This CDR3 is CATSDYPLTQSSYERYF. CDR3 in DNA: TGTGCCACCAGTGATTACCCCCTGACACAGAGCTCCTACGAGCGGTACTTC.

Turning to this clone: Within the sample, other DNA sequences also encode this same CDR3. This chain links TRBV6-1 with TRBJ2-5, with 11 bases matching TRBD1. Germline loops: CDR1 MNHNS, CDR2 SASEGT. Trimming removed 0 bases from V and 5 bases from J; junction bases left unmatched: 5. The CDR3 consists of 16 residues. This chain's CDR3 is CASSEAKGTGGETQYF. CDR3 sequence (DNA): TGTGCCAGCAGTGAAGCTAAGGGGACAGGGGGGGAGACCCAGTACTTC.

The CDR3 bases are TGCGCCAGCAGCCAAGCAGGACTAGCCGGCAATGAGCAGTTCTTC. Its protein is CASSQAGLAGNEQFF. V usage is TRBV4-3 and J usage is TRBJ2-1; 8 bases map to TRBD2. From germline, CDR1 is LGHNA and CDR2 YSLEER. The CDR3 loop spans 15 amino acids. Losses at the gene ends were 1 base for V and 6 bases for J; bases not matched to a gene: 5.

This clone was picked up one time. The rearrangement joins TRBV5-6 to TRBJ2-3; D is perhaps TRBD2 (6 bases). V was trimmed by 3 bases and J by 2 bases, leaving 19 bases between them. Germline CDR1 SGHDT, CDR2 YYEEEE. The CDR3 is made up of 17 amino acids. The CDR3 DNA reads TGTGCCAGCAGCTCTCCAACTTCAGCGGGCCTCACAGATACGCAGTATTTT. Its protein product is CASSSPTSAGLTDTQYF.

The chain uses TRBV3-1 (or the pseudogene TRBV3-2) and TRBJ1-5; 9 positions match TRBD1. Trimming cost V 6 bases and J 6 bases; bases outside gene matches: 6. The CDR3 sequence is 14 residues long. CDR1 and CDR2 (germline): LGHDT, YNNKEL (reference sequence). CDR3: CASSDTGGGQPQHF. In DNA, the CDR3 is TGTGCCAGCAGTGATACAGGGGGCGGTCAGCCCCAGCATTTT.

This chain's CDR3 is CASSESGNPSNEQYF. In DNA, the CDR3 is TGTGCCAGCAGTGAGTCCGGGAACCCTAGTAACGAGCAGTACTTC. V usage is TRBV25-1 and J usage is TRBJ2-7, with D maybe TRBD2 (5 bases). The CDR3 is 15 residues long. The V end was cut by 3 bases, the J end by 5 bases, with 17 bases between. Germline V gene lookup returns CDR1 MGHDK and CDR2 SYGVNS.

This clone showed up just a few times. The CDR3 loop reads CASSLRDRAHEQYF. CDR3 nucleotides: TGCGCCAGCAGCTTGCGCGACAGGGCCCACGAGCAGTACTTC. The V and J genes are TRBV5-1 and TRBJ2-7; 7 bases line up with TRBD1. This CDR3 has 14 residues. V was clipped by 1 base and J by 5 bases; unmatched bases: 6. The V gene's germline CDR1 is SGHRS and CDR2 YFSETQ.

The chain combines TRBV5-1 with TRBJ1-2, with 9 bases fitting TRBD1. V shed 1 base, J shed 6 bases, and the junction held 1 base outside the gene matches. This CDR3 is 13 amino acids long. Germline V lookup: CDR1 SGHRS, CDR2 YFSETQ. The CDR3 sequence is CASSLRTGDGYTF. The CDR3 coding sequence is TGCGCCAGCAGCTTGAGGACAGGGGATGGCTACACCTTC.

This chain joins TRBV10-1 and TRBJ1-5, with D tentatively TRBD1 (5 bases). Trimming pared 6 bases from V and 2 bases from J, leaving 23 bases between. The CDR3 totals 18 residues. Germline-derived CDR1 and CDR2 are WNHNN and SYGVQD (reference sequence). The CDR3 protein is CASSPPGRKKGGNQPQHF. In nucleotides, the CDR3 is TGCGCCAGCAGCCCCCCGGGACGTAAGAAAGGGGGCAATCAGCCCCAGCATTTT.

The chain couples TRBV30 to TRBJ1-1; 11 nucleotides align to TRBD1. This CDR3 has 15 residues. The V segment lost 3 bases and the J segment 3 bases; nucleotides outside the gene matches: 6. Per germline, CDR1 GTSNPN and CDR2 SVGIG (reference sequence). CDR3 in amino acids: CAWRVGTGGDTEAFF. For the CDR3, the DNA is TGTGCCTGGAGGGTCGGGACAGGGGGGGACACTGAAGCTTTCTTT.

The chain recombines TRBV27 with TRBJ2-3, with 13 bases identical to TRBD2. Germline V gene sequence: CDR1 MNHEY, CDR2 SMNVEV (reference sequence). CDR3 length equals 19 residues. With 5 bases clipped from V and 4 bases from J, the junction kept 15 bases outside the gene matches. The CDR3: CASSPPGLAGALAPDTQYF. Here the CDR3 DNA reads TGTGCCAGCAGTCCGCCCGGACTAGCGGGGGCGTTGGCCCCAGATACGCAGTATTTT.